The next 2 T cell receptor beta chains were all read from a single sample in a study of blood T cell repertoires in COVID-19 (dated by TCRdb to the early 2020s). Receptors were amplified or captured by the immunoSEQ multiplex PCR assay. Sourced from immuneACCESS, this table was stored by TCRdb with only in-frame sequences that have V and J called. A share of the clones is absent; for the studies checked, an unresolved V gene accounts for under half, and the remainder has no known explanation. For this sample the table gives fewer than 200,000 clones, of which roughly 80% were detected only once. 7.6% of the sample is in the top ten clones. Sample: peripheral blood. Receptors originate from a woman in her 70s with COVID-19, enrolled during active disease.

The genes are TRBV7-9 and TRBJ2-7; the D gene is possibly TRBD2 (6 bases). CDR3 length equals 13 residues. CDR1 and CDR2 (germline): SEHNR, FQNEAQ (reference sequence). V was cut by 4 bases and J by 4 bases, with 11 bases left in between. The CDR3 region has the DNA TGTGCCAGCAGCTGGGACTCGACGTACGAGCAGTACTTC. The encoded protein is CASSWDSTYEQYF.

This rearrangement joins TRBV4-1 to TRBJ1-6, with D hard to call. Per the germline V gene, CDR1 is MGHRA and CDR2 is YSYEKL. Trimming stripped 0 bases from V and 8 bases from J, with 11 bases between. This CDR3 has 15 amino acids. The CDR3 nucleotides are TGCGCCAGCAGCCAAGACGTACGCTCGGATTCACCCCTCCACTTT. As protein: CASSQDVRSDSPLHF.